One TCR beta chain is described in this entry. An end of the junction differs from the germline gene, which may be a read error. Reverse transcription of about 500 ng total RNA with a constant-region primer produced TCR beta cDNA. Each TCR beta library was derived from three nested multiplex PCR rounds that employed slightly modified ARM-PCR. The first two PCR rounds used TRBV1-TRBV30 forward primers with a C-beta reverse primer, roughly 10 cycles each. TCRdb analysed the multiplex PCR reads with MiXCR anew, one entry per CDR3 protein. The table lists about 300,000 distinct CDR3 sequences, more than 55% of them singletons, with roughly 9% in the top ten. The authors took blood RNA from unsorted whole blood and also extracted germline DNA. The CDR3 runs 13 residues. The V gene's germline CDR1 is SQVTM and CDR2 ANQGSEA. This entry belongs to a study of tumor-infiltrating lymphocytes in primary liver carcinoma.

This TCR came from a man between 40 and 49 years old with primary liver carcinoma and hepatitis B virus infection. The sample taken for sequencing was peripheral blood. The rearrangement links TRBV29-1 to TRBJ2-7; tentative D call: TRBD1 (5 bases). CDR3 in DNA: TGCAGCGTTGCCACGACAGACTCCTACGATCAGTACTTC. Its protein is CSVATTDSYDQYF.